Below are 23 T cell receptor beta chains sequenced from a single sample in a study of T cell repertoires in cytomegalovirus infection. Their target antigens are unknown. MiXCR, run by TCRdb on the reads, gives a single entry per CDR3 protein. The sample contains more than 300,000 distinct CDR3 sequences, approximately 30% of which appear only once. The sample consisted of cultured PBMCs, taken from culture after CMV antigen stimulation. The receptors come from a human donor in good health (CMV status not recorded). Some clones in this sample may be carry-over from other donors' samples.

V and J are TRBV19 and TRBJ2-7; 7 positions match TRBD1. Germline CDR1 LNHDA, CDR2 SQIVND (reference sequence). The CDR3 runs to 12 residues. The junction had 6 bases not matched to a gene; V was cut back by 10 bases and J by 3 bases. In DNA form, the CDR3 reads TGTGCCACAATGGGACAGTACTACGAGCAGTACTTC. Amino acid sequence: CATMGQYYEQYF.

This clonotype was seen ten or more times. The genes are TRBV12-3 or TRBV12-4 and TRBJ2-1; 11 bases are shared with TRBD2. The CDR3 is made up of 15 amino acids. With V trimmed by 6 bases and J by 4 bases, 5 bases remained unmatched. CDR3 loop: CASSPTSGVYNEQFF. For the CDR3, the DNA is TGTGCCAGCAGCCCGACTAGCGGGGTTTACAATGAGCAGTTCTTC.

Many counts were recorded for this clonotype. This chain links TRBV25-1 with TRBJ2-2; TRBD1 aligns across 10 bases. The CDR3 has 15 amino acids. CDR1 is MGHDK and CDR2 is SYGVNS in the germline V gene. J was trimmed by 3 bases and V by 4 bases; bases with no gene match: 2. In DNA, the CDR3 is TGTGCCAGCAGTGCCGGGACAGGGGACACCGGGGAGCTGTTTTTT. Translation gives CASSAGTGDTGELFF.

At least ten counts were recorded for this clonotype. The chain uses TRBV7-2 and TRBJ2-7; 10 bases are a match to TRBD2. The CDR3 totals 16 residues. Germline CDR1 SGHTA, CDR2 FQGNSA. V trimming: 2 bases; J trimming: 5 bases; junction bases outside the gene matches: 9. CDR3 residues: CASSLPLAGVRNEQYF. In nucleotides, the CDR3 is TGTGCCAGCAGCTTACCCCTAGCGGGAGTTAGGAACGAGCAGTACTTC.

The chain links TRBV2 to TRBJ2-5; 8 positions agree with TRBD1. This CDR3 region has 16 residues. From germline, CDR1 is SNHLY and CDR2 FYNNEI. The ends lost 5 bases at V and 5 bases at J; junction bases unmatched: 13. CDR3 in amino acids: CASSPPGQGARETQYF. In DNA, the CDR3 is TGTGCCAGCAGTCCCCCGGGGCAGGGGGCGCGGGAGACCCAGTACTTC.

This clonotype came up many times. CDR3 residues: CASSKDPTYEQYF. CDR3 nucleotide sequence: TGTGCCAGTAGTAAGGACCCTACCTACGAGCAGTACTTC. The genes are TRBV19 and TRBJ2-7; D is uncertain. Germline-derived CDR1 and CDR2 are LNHDA and SQIVND (reference sequence). V lost 4 bases, J lost 2 bases, and 9 bases lay in between. This CDR3 is 13 amino acids long. Variable domain in full (rest from reference TRBV19 and TRBJ2-7): DGGITQSPKYLFRKEGQNVTLSCEQNLNHDAMYWYRQDPGQGLRLIYYSQIVNDFQKGDIAEGYSVSREKKESFPLTVTSAQKNPTAFYLCASSKDPTYEQYFGPGTRLTVT.

The chain links TRBV4-1 to TRBJ1-4; 10 positions match TRBD1. Germline CDR1 MGHRA, CDR2 YSYEKL. CDR3 length: 15 amino acids. V lost 0 bases to trimming and J lost 6 bases; unmatched junction nucleotides: 1. CDR3 sequence reads: CASSQDGTGDEKLFF. In DNA, the CDR3 is TGCGCCAGCAGCCAAGACGGGACAGGGGATGAAAAACTGTTTTTT.

There are a few counts of this clonotype. The gene calls are TRBV19 and TRBJ2-6; 8 bases agree with TRBD1. Germline V lookup: CDR1 LNHDA, CDR2 SQIVND (reference sequence). Germline trimming cut 3 bases from V and 0 bases from J; bases unmatched to any gene: 7. The CDR3 contains 18 residues. CDR3 protein: CASSIRDRLTSGANVLTF. The CDR3 DNA sequence: TGTGCCAGTAGTATCCGGGACAGGTTAACCTCTGGGGCCAACGTCCTGACTTTC.

The gene calls are TRBV7-2 and TRBJ1-6; no clear D. The CDR3 length is 16 residues. Trimming removed 5 bases from V and 6 bases from J, with 17 bases in between. Germline CDR1 and CDR2: SGHTA and FQGNSA. DNA of the CDR3: TGTGCCAGCAGCCCAGAACCGTGGCAGGTTAATTCACCCCTCCACTTT. It yields the protein CASSPEPWQVNSPLHF. The entire variable domain, with the rest obtained from reference TRBV7-2 and TRBJ1-6, is as follows: GAGVSQSPSNKVTEKGKDVELRCDPISGHTALYWYRQSLGQGLEFLIYFQGNSAPDKSGLPSDRFSAERTGGSVSTLTIQRTQQEDSAVYLCASSPEPWQVNSPLHFGNGTRLTVT.

This clonotype has only one observation. This sequence joins TRBV6-2 or TRBV6-3 and TRBJ2-6; unclear D gene. Germline V CDR1 and CDR2: MNHEY, SVGEGT. V was trimmed by 6 bases and J by 0 bases, leaving 6 bases between them. The CDR3 consists of 14 residues. CDR3 nucleotide sequence: TGTGCCAGCAGGGAGCACTCTGGGGCCAACGTCCTGACTTTC. Its translation: CASREHSGANVLTF.

In this sample, this clonotype turned up a few times. This rearrangement joins TRBV6-1 to TRBJ1-5, with D unclear. The V and J ends lost 6 bases and 2 bases respectively, with 14 bases between them. Germline loops: CDR1 MNHNS, CDR2 SASEGT. The CDR3 is 15 amino acids. The CDR3 coding sequence is TGTGCCAGCAGCCTAAGGTTCGGAGGCAATCAGCCCCAGCATTTT. Its translation is CASSLRFGGNQPQHF.

The table lists this clonotype with many counts. The rearrangement links TRBV7-8 to TRBJ2-5; 7 positions agree with TRBD1. This CDR3 comprises 14 residues. Losses at the gene ends were 5 bases for V and 3 bases for J; bases not matched to a gene: 6. In germline, CDR1 is SGHVS, CDR2 FQNEAQ. The CDR3 DNA is TGTGCCAGCAGCACCGGACAGGTTAAAGAGACCCAGTACTTC. It is translated as CASSTGQVKETQYF.

The V and J genes are TRBV7-2 and TRBJ1-1; TRBD1 matches at 8 bases. The CDR3 is made up of 15 amino acids. Germline CDR1 and CDR2: SGHTA and FQGNSA. Trimming removed 2 bases from V and 3 bases from J; junction bases left unmatched: 5. CDR3 nucleotide sequence: TGTGCCAGCAGCTTATTTTCACAGGGGGACACTGAAGCTTTCTTT. Translating gives CASSLFSQGDTEAFF.

This clonotype was counted only a few times. The chain combines TRBV6-5 with TRBJ1-2; 10 nucleotides align to TRBD1. Germline V lookup: CDR1 MNHEY, CDR2 SVGAGI. V lost 6 bases and J lost 2; bases outside the gene matches: 6. The CDR3 is 15 residues long. CDR3 in DNA: TGTGCCAGCAGGGACGGGACAGGGGAAAACTATGGCTACACCTTC. Protein product: CASRDGTGENYGYTF.

Only a few counts were recorded for this clonotype. V gene TRBV28 combines with J gene TRBJ2-7; TRBD2 agrees at 16 bases. Germline assignment: CDR1 MDHEN and CDR2 SYDVKM. The CDR3 has 18 amino acids. J lost 4 bases, V lost 2 bases, and 8 bases had no gene match. CDR3 loop: CASSLVGLAGGGPYEQYF. The CDR3 bases are TGTGCCAGCAGTTTAGTGGGACTAGCGGGAGGGGGACCGTACGAGCAGTACTTC.

The table lists this clonotype with many counts. CDR3 DNA: TGTGCCAGCAGCCCTCCTTCCTTGCGTGGGACTGAAGCTTTCTTT. This gives the protein CASSPPSLRGTEAFF. The genes are TRBV28 and TRBJ1-1; D is unresolved. CDR3 length: 15 residues. V shed 6 bases and J shed 5 bases, with 19 bases lying between them. CDR1 is MDHEN, CDR2 SYDVKM, per germline.

This clonotype was counted a few times. The chain couples TRBV28 to TRBJ2-5, with D uncertain. Germline CDR1 and CDR2: MDHEN and SYDVKM. V shed 2 bases and J shed 5 bases, with 24 bases lying between them. CDR3 length: 18 residues. CDR3 nucleotide sequence: TGTGCCAGCAGTTTAAACCCCGCCGGGCTAGAGATTTGTGAGACCCAGTACTTC. This encodes CASSLNPAGLEICETQYF.

V is TRBV19 and J is TRBJ2-1; D is unresolved. This CDR3 has 14 residues. CDR1 is LNHDA and CDR2 is SQIVND in the germline V gene (reference sequence). V lost 5 bases to trimming and J lost 0 bases, with 8 bases between them. As DNA, the CDR3 is TGTGCCAGTAGTGCACGGGTCTCCTACAATGAGCAGTTCTTC. Amino acid sequence: CASSARVSYNEQFF.

In this sample, this clonotype turned up many times. The V call is TRBV7-6, the J call TRBJ2-1; weak D call: TRBD2 (5 bases). Per the germline V gene, CDR1 is SGHVS and CDR2 is FNYEAQ. The CDR3 covers 16 residues. The V end lost 5 bases, the J end lost 7 bases, and 21 bases lay between the germline ends. The DNA for the CDR3 is TGTGCCAGCAGCAAAGCTACTAGTCTAACTTTTAATGAGCAGTTCTTC. This sequence encodes CASSKATSLTFNEQFF.

This chain uses TRBV7-6 with TRBJ1-1; tentatively, D is TRBD1 (5 bases). The V gene's germline CDR1 is SGHVS and CDR2 FNYEAQ. V lost 5 bases to trimming and J lost 0 bases, with 13 bases between them. The CDR3 extends over 15 amino acids. As DNA, the CDR3 is TGTGCCAGCAGCCTCCCGGGACGGTTGAACACTGAAGCTTTCTTT. Protein product: CASSLPGRLNTEAFF.

The J gene is TRBJ2-1, the V gene TRBV11-3; possible D gene TRBD2, 5 bases. The CDR3 consists of 14 residues. V lost 2 bases and J 3 bases, leaving 8 bases between the germline ends. Germline lookup yields CDR1 SGHNT and CDR2 YENEEA. CDR3 loop: CASSLMGVYNEQFF. CDR3 nucleotides: TGTGCCAGCAGCTTAATGGGAGTCTACAATGAGCAGTTCTTC.

This chain uses TRBV27 with TRBJ2-2; possible D gene TRBD1, 6 bases. The length of the CDR3 is 16 residues. Germline-derived CDR1 and CDR2 are MNHEY and SMNVEV (reference sequence). Trimming cost V 5 bases and J 0 bases, with 13 bases left between them. The CDR3 bases are TGTGCCAGCAGTCCCCAGGGGCGAGCGAACACCGGGGAGCTGTTTTTT. This translates into CASSPQGRANTGELFF.

The chain carries TRBV30 and TRBJ2-1; D is unresolved. V lost 0 bases and J lost 6, with 6 bases in between. Per the germline V gene, CDR1 is GTSNPN and CDR2 is SVGIG (reference sequence). The CDR3 length is 12 residues. The CDR3 coding sequence is TGTGCCTGGAGTGTTCTACCCAATGAGCAGTTCTTC. This gives the protein CAWSVLPNEQFF.